The 15 T cell receptor beta chains given below trace back to one sample, sequenced in a study of blood T cell repertoires in COVID-19. TCRdb's table, derived via immunoSEQ multiplex PCR, lists solely in-frame clones and lacks some. The repertoire consists of hundreds of thousands of clones, with 70% to 90% occurring once and the leading ten covering roughly 2%. Specimen: PBMCs or T cells enriched from blood (not recorded which). These TCRs come from a woman between 55 and 75 years old in a cohort exposed to, infected with or recovered from COVID-19 (not recorded which).

This clone was counted between two and nine times. The V call is TRBV5-4, the J call TRBJ1-2; D unclear. Trimming stripped 4 bases from V and 4 bases from J, with 11 bases between. The CDR3 covers 13 residues. Germline V gives CDR1 SGHNT, CDR2 YYREEE (reference sequence). DNA of the CDR3: TGTGCCAGCAGCCCTGACGGACTCTATGGCTACACCTTC. Translation gives CASSPDGLYGYTF.

The genes are TRBV28 and TRBJ2-2; 7 bases match TRBD2. The J segment lost 1 base and the V segment lost 2 bases, leaving 1 base of the junction unmatched. The CDR3 has 15 residues. Germline V gene lookup returns CDR1 MDHEN and CDR2 SYDVKM. The CDR3, as DNA: TGTGCCAGCAGTTTAGGGACTAAGAACACCGGGGAGCTGTTTTTT. This translates into CASSLGTKNTGELFF.

The chain has TRBV18 and TRBJ2-1; maybe TRBD2 (5 bases). Trimming took 0 bases from V and 7 from J, leaving 16 bases between them. Germline CDR1 and CDR2: KGHSH and LQKENI. The CDR3 extends over 16 amino acids. CDR3 sequence (DNA): TGTGCCAGCTCACCACCAGAGGGTAGCTACATAAATGAGCAGTTCTTC. Translated: CASSPPEGSYINEQFF.

The rearrangement uses TRBV6-1 and TRBJ2-3; the match to TRBD2 covers 7 bases. Germline loops: CDR1 MNHNS, CDR2 SASEGT. V shed 0 bases and J 14 bases; nucleotides not matched to a gene: 8. The CDR3 sequence is 13 residues long. In DNA, the CDR3 is TGTGCCAGCAGTGAAGCCCGTGAGACTAGCCCGTATTTT. It codes for CASSEARETSPYF.

V usage is TRBV18 and J usage is TRBJ2-3; tentative D call: TRBD2 (5 bases). The germline V gene has CDR1 KGHSH and CDR2 LQKENI. V was cut by 4 bases and J by 6 bases, with 11 bases left in between. The CDR3 covers 13 residues. The CDR3, as DNA: TGTGCCAGCTCACGTCAGAGCGGCGATACGCAGTATTTT. As protein: CASSRQSGDTQYF.

This chain links TRBV2 with TRBJ2-7; 9 nucleotides agree with TRBD1. CDR1 SNHLY and CDR2 FYNNEI come from the germline V gene. V was clipped by 9 bases and J by 2 bases; unmatched bases: 8. The CDR3 consists of 14 residues. The chain's CDR3 is CASRKQGATYEQYF. CDR3 sequence (DNA): TGTGCCAGTAGGAAACAGGGGGCCACCTACGAGCAGTACTTC.

The chain links TRBV6-2 or TRBV6-3 to TRBJ1-5; 8 nucleotides match TRBD1. The CDR3 is 18 amino acids. The germline V gene encodes CDR1 MNHEY and CDR2 SVGEGT. The V and J ends lost 2 bases and 2 bases, in that order; junction bases with no gene match: 11. The CDR3 DNA is TGTGCCAGCAGTTACCGGGCAGGGGGCGATCGGGGCAATCAGCCCCAGCATTTT. Its translation: CASSYRAGGDRGNQPQHF.

The rearrangement links TRBV19 to TRBJ1-1; D is uncertain. V lost 5 bases and J 4 bases, leaving 17 bases between the germline ends. This CDR3 has 15 residues. Germline V lookup: CDR1 LNHDA, CDR2 SQIVND (reference sequence). The CDR3 sequence: CASSAEGGKFTEAFF. The CDR3 coding sequence is TGTGCCAGTAGTGCCGAGGGTGGAAAGTTCACTGAAGCTTTCTTT.

The CDR3 nucleotides read TGTGCCAGCAGCCAGGGCGGGACTAGGGCCTACGAGCAGTACTTC. Translation: CASSQGGTRAYEQYF. This chain uses TRBV3-1 (or the pseudogene TRBV3-2) with TRBJ2-7, with 8 bases that match TRBD2. The CDR3 has 15 residues. CDR1 is LGHDT, CDR2 YNNKEL, per germline (reference sequence). V was clipped by 3 bases and J by 2 bases; unmatched bases: 6.

This chain links TRBV2 with TRBJ1-1, with TRBD1 as a possible D gene (6 bases). In germline, CDR1 is SNHLY, CDR2 FYNNEI. The CDR3 is 15 amino acids. V was pared by 0 bases and J by 5 bases, with 13 bases between. The CDR3, as DNA: TGTGCCAGCAGTGAAGCTGGCAGGGGAGGGACTGAAGCTTTCTTT. This translates into CASSEAGRGGTEAFF.

This clone has only a few counts. This chain links TRBV2 with TRBJ1-5; 7 bases match TRBD1. J gave up 7 bases and V 2 bases, and 5 bases lay outside the gene matches. The CDR3 length is 14 residues. The germline V gene has CDR1 SNHLY and CDR2 FYNNEI. In DNA form, the CDR3 reads TGTGCCAGCAGTGAACCCCACAGGGGACAGCCCCAGCATTTT. Its protein product is CASSEPHRGQPQHF.

This rearrangement joins TRBV2 to TRBJ1-5, with 8 bases matching TRBD1. The CDR3 runs to 14 residues. J was trimmed by 2 bases and V by 6 bases; bases with no gene match: 3. Germline loops: CDR1 SNHLY, CDR2 FYNNEI. CDR3 bases: TGTGCCAGCAGAGAGGACAGGGGCAATCAGCCCCAGCATTTT. Amino acid sequence: CASREDRGNQPQHF. Full variable domain (remainder filled in from reference TRBV2 and TRBJ1-5): EPEVTQTPSHQVTQMGQEVILRCVPISNHLYFYWYRQILGQKVEFLVSFYNNEISEKSEIFDDQFSVERPDGSNFTLKIRSTKLEDSAMYFCASREDRGNQPQHFGDGTRLSIL.

The chain couples TRBV28 to TRBJ1-1; D unclear. Trimming took off 3 bases at V and 1 base at J, with 12 bases between the two ends. CDR3 length: 15 residues. Germline lookup yields CDR1 MDHEN and CDR2 SYDVKM. DNA of the CDR3: TGTGCCAGCAGTTTGGGCGGAGGCAGGAACACTGAAGCTTTCTTT. Translating it yields CASSLGGGRNTEAFF.

This sequence joins TRBV18 and TRBJ1-4, with 7 bases that match TRBD1. Per germline, CDR1 KGHSH and CDR2 LQKENI. This CDR3 is 18 amino acids long. J gave up 0 bases and V 4 bases, and 11 bases lay outside the gene matches. The CDR3 bases are TGTGCCAGCTCACAGAGACAGGGACGATCCGCAACTAATGAAAAACTGTTTTTT. This codes for CASSQRQGRSATNEKLFF. Filled out from reference TRBV18 and TRBJ1-4, the complete variable domain reads NAGVMQNPRHLVRRRGQEARLRCSPMKGHSHVYWYRQLPEEGLKFMVYLQKENIIDESGMPKERFSAEFPKEGPSILRIQQVVRGDSAAYFCASSQRQGRSATNEKLFFGSGTQLSVL.

The V call is TRBV9, the J call TRBJ2-5; 10 nucleotides align to TRBD1. V shed 4 bases, J shed 2 bases, and the junction held 8 bases outside the gene matches. Germline CDR1 is SGDLS and CDR2 is YYNGEE. The CDR3 is made up of 16 amino acids. DNA for the CDR3: TGTGCCAGCAGCAGATCAGACAGGGGGCTTCAAGAGACCCAGTACTTC. Protein product: CASSRSDRGLQETQYF.